These T cell receptor beta chains were read from a single sample in a study of beta chain features in type 1 diabetes. Libraries were prepared by immunoSEQ multiplex PCR; TCRdb keeps only in-frame clonotypes and omits some of them. The top ten hold more than 0.015% of the sample, which has hundreds of thousands of clones, about 11% seen once. The sample comprised naive CD4+ T cells from blood. The source is a woman younger than 45 in good health. CDR3s leave out the opening cysteine and the closing phenylalanine or tryptophan. D genes are given only for firm matches.

V	J	D	CDR3
TRBV7-2	TRBJ2-7	NA	ASSPSLSYEQY
TRBV4-3	TRBJ2-2	TRBD2	ASSPYGGTSGTKTGELF
TRBV5-1	TRBJ2-1	TRBD2	ASSWMGLAGGISYNEQF
TRBV13	TRBJ2-1	TRBD2	ASRVLAEVNEQF
TRBV1	TRBJ2-7	NA	TSSRATSGKSYEQY
TRBV6-5	TRBJ2-7	TRBD1	ASGDRAYEQY
TRBV7-9	TRBJ1-5	TRBD1	ASSQTGINQPQH
TRBV28	TRBJ2-6	NA	ASRTSGANVLT
TRBV20-1	TRBJ2-3	TRBD1	SASDRGGQY
TRBV28	TRBJ2-1	TRBD2	ASPPTSGRAGEQF
TRBV4-3	TRBJ2-3	TRBD2	ASSLQPGLAGLTDTQY
TRBV9	TRBJ2-1	TRBD2	ASGTSGRRGEQF
TRBV29-1	TRBJ2-3	TRBD1	SVTQGAGDTQY
TRBV2	TRBJ1-5	TRBD1	ASSSRTGNQPQH
TRBV29-1	TRBJ2-5	NA	SALAELRKETQY
TRBV18	TRBJ2-1	NA	ASSPPSQRANNEQF
TRBV5-1	TRBJ1-5	NA	ASSLSGDQPQH
TRBV14	TRBJ1-4	NA	ASSQNRGGWTNEKLF
TRBV5-1	TRBJ2-3	TRBD2	ASSWLAGGPSDTQY
TRBV18	TRBJ1-4	NA	ASSPIRAGEKLF
TRBV18	TRBJ1-4	TRBD1	ASSPGQGNEKLF
TRBV18	TRBJ2-1	TRBD2	ASSIGLAGEVEQF
TRBV9	TRBJ1-2	NA	ASSVGVGLGHGYT
TRBV27	TRBJ2-3	TRBD2	ASSLLPGLAGVTDTQY
TRBV18	TRBJ2-5	TRBD2	ASSGTSGSNQETQY
TRBV4-2	TRBJ2-1	TRBD2	ASSQEGLAGQNEQF
TRBV9	TRBJ2-1	TRBD1	ASSVAVVGGQGEQF
TRBV7-8	TRBJ1-5	NA	ASSLEIGSQDQPQH
TRBV7-2	TRBJ2-5	NA	ASSTPRRQQETQY
TRBV6-1	TRBJ2-1	TRBD1	ASSSTGRRQF
TRBV29-1	TRBJ2-1	TRBD2	SAEGLARNEQF
TRBV5-1	TRBJ2-7	TRBD2	ASSLASLAGALRFSYEQY
TRBV30	TRBJ2-1	TRBD1	ARNTGTGPYNEQF
TRBV4-1	TRBJ2-7	NA	ASSPQTGPYEQY
TRBV7-9	TRBJ2-7	NA	ASSGDSAGVGEQY
TRBV28	TRBJ2-7	NA	ASRLTSYEQY
TRBV30	TRBJ2-6	NA	AWSSVSSGANVLT
TRBV5-6	TRBJ2-1	TRBD2	ASSFNSGSNNNEQF
TRBV28	TRBJ1-2	NA	ASRPDRRDGYT
TRBV30	TRBJ2-5	NA	AWSVGGGQETQY
TRBV30	TRBJ1-4	TRBD1	AWSDPDRGREKLF
TRBV9	TRBJ2-1	NA	ASSVGRNEQF
TRBV10-2	TRBJ2-7	NA	ASSGGKPGEQY
TRBV25-1	TRBJ2-1	NA	ASRDINEQF
TRBV9	TRBJ2-1	TRBD1	ASSARGTGSHEQF
TRBV7-9	TRBJ2-7	NA	ASSLEVYRDEQY
TRBV28	TRBJ2-1	NA	ASSLDKLTGF
TRBV7-2	TRBJ2-1	TRBD2	ASSTDLTSGRPNEQF
TRBV28	TRBJ2-5	TRBD1	ASRTTGGETQY
TRBV19	TRBJ1-2	TRBD1	ASQGTANYGYT
TRBV6-1	TRBJ2-3	NA	ASIGGRTDTQY
TRBV10-3	TRBJ2-3	TRBD2	AIRGTSGTDTQY
TRBV4-3	TRBJ2-1	TRBD2	ASSQGERGEQF
TRBV30	TRBJ2-1	TRBD2	AWSSSGRTYNEQF
TRBV18	TRBJ2-1	NA	ASSLLDRGSYNEQF
TRBV6-5	TRBJ2-5	NA	ASSYGPGFETQY
TRBV5-1	TRBJ2-2	TRBD2	ASTRGASGANTGELF
TRBV6-1	TRBJ1-1	NA	ASMSRLNTEAF
TRBV28	TRBJ2-7	NA	ASSLDMLYEQY
TRBV9	TRBJ2-3	TRBD2	ASSLESGRWADTQY